This T cell receptor beta chain was documented in a study of response to subunit inactivated influenza vaccine. Study results and caveats: Authors suggested each seasonal flu vaccination may recruit only limited numbers of new T cells.

This clonotype was recorded a few times. What it binds is unknown. The germline V gene encodes CDR1 MGHRA and CDR2 YSYEKL. V shed 4 bases, J shed 5 bases, and the junction held 12 bases outside the gene matches. This CDR3 contains 16 residues. TCRdb independently ran MiXCR on the RT-PCR reads; one entry per CDR3 protein. This table holds hundreds of thousands of distinct CDR3 sequences, roughly 22% found once. This sample comprised PBMCs from blood, obtained approximately 20 months after vaccination. This receptor was identified in a man between 50 and 70 years old who received an inactivated influenza vaccine. The chain has TRBV4-1 and TRBJ2-5; 8 nucleotides match TRBD2. The CDR3 is CASSRSSGTRDETQYF. CDR3 coding DNA: TGCGCCAGCAGCCGTTCCTCCGGGACTAGGGATGAGACCCAGTACTTC.